These T cell receptor beta chains were read from a single sample in a study of CXCR3-negative and CXCR3-positive naive CD8 T cells. TCRdb re-called the 5' RACE reads and gives one entry per CDR3 protein, without DNA. The clone table shows some 140,000 distinct CDR3 sequences, with the ten largest holding 0.41%. What was sequenced was naive CXCR3+ CD8+ T cells from blood. These receptors all come from a human donor in good health. Some clones in this sample may be carry-over from other donors' samples. Each CDR3 is given with its conserved first and last residue. Fields, in order: V gene, J gene, CDR3 protein.

TRBV7-9	TRBJ2-1	CASSVRDRYNEQFF
TRBV25-1	TRBJ1-1	CASSEYTEAFF
TRBV5-1	TRBJ2-1	CASSLFGGEVSYNEQFF
TRBV20-1	TRBJ1-1	CRSGKEGTDLGHTEAFF
TRBV5-1	TRBJ2-7	CASSFADSIPSYEQYF
TRBV5-5	TRBJ2-5	CASSSSSGTSGTYQETQYF
TRBV6-1	TRBJ1-5	CASREGYQPQHF
TRBV12-3/TRBV12-4	TRBJ2-1	CASTLNSGSYNEQFF
TRBV25-1	TRBJ2-5	CASSELMGSETQYF
TRBV29-1	TRBJ2-3	CSVPGRVTDTQYF
TRBV29-1	TRBJ2-3	CSGLAGGWGASTDTQYF
TRBV29-1	TRBJ2-5	CSAHRIQETQYF
TRBV7-6	TRBJ1-2	CASSPAMTVGYTF
TRBV20-1	TRBJ2-7	CSARAGFEQYF
TRBV27	TRBJ2-1	CASSRRASPPYNEQFF
TRBV7-2	TRBJ1-1	CASSLALNRGQVIPEAFF
TRBV11-3	TRBJ1-1	CASSLGAGAIEAFF
TRBV12-3/TRBV12-4	TRBJ2-5	CASSFYEPLPRGQETRYF
TRBV2	TRBJ1-4	CASKLDPSTNEKLFF
TRBV25-1	TRBJ2-1	CASIPWANEQFF
TRBV12-3/TRBV12-4	TRBJ2-5	CASSSRQDQETQYF
TRBV29-1	TRBJ2-5	CSVEERGEETQYF
TRBV29-1	TRBJ2-3	CSTHPDASSTDTQYF
TRBV29-1	TRBJ2-7	CSVEDRAYEQYF
TRBV7-9	TRBJ2-5	CASTNPTSGDEETQYF
TRBV7-6	TRBJ1-1	CASSLGVDDTEAFF
TRBV6-5	TRBJ2-1	CASSDSGHAYNEQFF
TRBV7-9	TRBJ2-5	CASSLVTTEETQYF
TRBV5-1	TRBJ2-3	CASSPRSPGTDTQYF
TRBV12-3/TRBV12-4	TRBJ1-2	CASSLGTEHRTYGYTF
TRBV28	TRBJ2-7	CASSPKDRGLSYEHYF
TRBV15	TRBJ2-5	CATSIEFQETQYF
TRBV7-9	TRBJ2-5	CASSPTQTGGRETQYF
TRBV28	TRBJ1-5	CASSSGRAVNQPQHF
TRBV7-6	TRBJ2-5	CASSPPGALQETQYF
TRBV28	TRBJ1-3	CASSFRGYSGNTIYF
TRBV14	TRBJ2-7	CASRKSGSPYEQYF
TRBV27	TRBJ2-7	CASSLQGAGYEQYF
TRBV7-6	TRBJ2-1	CASSLGGPGDAYNEQFF
TRBV5-1	TRBJ2-1	CASSPARQDNEQFF
TRBV7-9	TRBJ2-1	CASSPSREQAFF
TRBV7-9	TRBJ1-3	CASSPWTDSSGNTIYF
TRBV28	TRBJ2-7	CASRPGVSSYEQYF
TRBV10-3	TRBJ1-2	CAISESAGSGYTF
TRBV12-3/TRBV12-4	TRBJ2-1	CASSPKVAGVFYNEQFF
TRBV28	TRBJ2-1	CASEGLYNEQFF
TRBV10-2	TRBJ1-5	CASSEWYSNQPQHF
TRBV6-2/TRBV6-3	TRBJ2-7	CASGPRDNLYEQYF
TRBV28	TRBJ2-5	CASSFFTPGGTQYF
TRBV5-6	TRBJ2-7	CASSQAGGWYEQYF
TRBV29-1	TRBJ2-1	CSVEGGRAYNEQFF
TRBV9	TRBJ2-7	CASNVEGTSIAYEQYF
TRBV19	TRBJ2-7	CASSYAGGGEQYF
TRBV6-5	TRBJ1-1	CASSSLQGNTEAFF